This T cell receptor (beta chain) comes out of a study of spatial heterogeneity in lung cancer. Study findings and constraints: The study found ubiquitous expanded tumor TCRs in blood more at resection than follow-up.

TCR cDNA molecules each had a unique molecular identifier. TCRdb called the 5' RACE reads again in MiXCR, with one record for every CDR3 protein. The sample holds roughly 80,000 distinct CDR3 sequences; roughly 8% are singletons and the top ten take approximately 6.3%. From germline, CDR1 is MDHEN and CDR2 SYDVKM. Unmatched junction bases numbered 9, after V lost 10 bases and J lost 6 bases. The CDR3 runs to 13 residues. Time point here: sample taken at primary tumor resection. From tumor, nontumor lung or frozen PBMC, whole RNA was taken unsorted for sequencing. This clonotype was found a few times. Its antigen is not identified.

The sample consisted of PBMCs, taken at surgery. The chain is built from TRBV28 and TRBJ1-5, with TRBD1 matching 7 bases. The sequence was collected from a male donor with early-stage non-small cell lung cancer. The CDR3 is CATEGGSGQPQHF. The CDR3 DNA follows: TGTGCCACCGAAGGGGGCTCCGGTCAGCCCCAGCATTTT.